One and the same sample provided the 8 T cell receptor beta chains below, sequenced in a study of a mutant IDH1 vaccine in newly diagnosed glioma. The repertoire was sequenced with immunoSEQ multiplex PCR; TCRdb's copy has only in-frame clones and lacks some. Of 65,000 to 85,000 clones listed, 85% to 90% are singletons. The time point denotes: week 35, safety follow-up. In every dose of vaccine, 300 ug of mutant IDH1 20-mer peptide was given alongside topical imiquimod. Their target antigens are unknown. Sequenced here: PBMCs, sampled from a glioma patient whose treatment included an IDH1 peptide vaccine. The receptor set was obtained from a man in his thirties or forties with glioma.

The J gene is TRBJ2-7, the V gene TRBV30, with D perhaps matching TRBD2 (7 bases). The CDR3 spans 12 residues. Trimming stripped 5 bases from V and 3 bases from J, with 11 bases between. CDR1 and CDR2 (germline): GTSNPN, SVGIG (reference sequence). The CDR3 spells CAWGGASYEQYF. CDR3 nucleotides: TGTGCCTGGGGGGGGGCGAGCTACGAGCAGTACTTC.

This clone was detected only a few times. The chain carries TRBV25-1 and TRBJ1-1; D remains unclear. Between the trimmed V and J ends, which lost 0 bases and 1 base, there was a span of 9 bases. This CDR3 contains 15 residues. The germline V gene encodes CDR1 MGHDK and CDR2 SYGVNS. The CDR3 protein is CASSEYDTTNTEAFF. The CDR3, as DNA: TGTGCCAGCAGTGAATATGACACCACGAACACTGAAGCTTTCTTT.

V usage is TRBV5-6 and J usage is TRBJ2-5, with D perhaps matching TRBD1 or TRBD2 (5 bases each). V lost 1 base, J lost 5 bases, and 15 bases lay in between. The V gene's germline CDR1 is SGHDT and CDR2 YYEEEE. The CDR3 has 15 residues. Here the CDR3 DNA reads TGTGCCAGCAGCTTGATGAGGGGTGGTGGGGAGACCCAGTACTTC. Translated, it gives CASSLMRGGGETQYF.

This clone was seen a single time. The gene calls are TRBV20-1 and TRBJ1-1, with D unresolved. The V gene lost 3 bases and the J gene lost 4 bases, with 3 bases spanning the gap. The CDR3 is 10 residues long. Germline V gene lookup returns CDR1 DFQATT and CDR2 SNEGSKA (reference sequence). In DNA, the CDR3 is TGCAGTGCTAGGCCCACTGAAGCTTTCTTT. It translates to CSARPTEAFF.

The V call is TRBV5-1, the J call TRBJ2-3; 9 bases match TRBD2. The germline V gene has CDR1 SGHRS and CDR2 YFSETQ. The J segment lost 1 base and the V segment lost 3 bases, leaving 3 bases of the junction unmatched. This CDR3 region has 15 residues. As DNA, the CDR3 is TGCGCCAGCAGCTCCTTAGCGGGGGGCACAGATACGCAGTATTTT. It yields the protein CASSSLAGGTDTQYF.

The rearrangement links TRBV7-9 to TRBJ1-2; D gene uncertain. CDR3 length equals 13 residues. Germline V gives CDR1 SEHNR, CDR2 FQNEAQ (reference sequence). V was pared by 2 bases and J by 2 bases, with 6 bases between. CDR3 nucleotides: TGTGCCAGCAGCTTAAAACAGAACTATGGCTACACCTTC. Protein: CASSLKQNYGYTF. Based on the CDR3 plus reference TRBV7-9 and TRBJ1-2, the full variable domain is DTGVSQNPRHKITKRGQNVTFRCDPISEHNRLYWYRQTLGQGPEFLTYFQNEAQLEKSRLLSDRFSAERPKGSFSTLEIQRTEQGDSAMYLCASSLKQNYGYTFGSGTRLTVV.

Remarks on this clone: One junction end disagrees with the germline gene, perhaps due to a read error. Within the sample, other DNA sequences also encode this same CDR3. The chain combines TRBV19 with TRBJ1-6; D uncertain. This CDR3 is built from 16 residues. Germline loops: CDR1 LNHDA, CDR2 SQIVND (reference sequence). The CDR3 region has the DNA TGTGCCAGTGCCTTAAAAGGGTCCTCCTATAATTCGCCCCTCCACTTT. Its protein product is CASALKGSSYNSPLHF.

The V call is TRBV7-9, the J call TRBJ2-2, with 12 nucleotides matching TRBD1. Trimming took 4 bases from V and 7 from J; bases not matched to a gene: 7. The CDR3 length is 16 residues. The germline gives CDR1 SEHNR, CDR2 FQNEAQ (reference sequence). The CDR3, as DNA: TGTGCCAGCAGCTCACCCGGGACAGGGGGCGACGGGGAGCTGTTTTTT. Protein sequence: CASSSPGTGGDGELFF. Full variable domain (rest looked up from reference TRBV7-9 and TRBJ2-2): DTGVSQNPRHKITKRGQNVTFRCDPISEHNRLYWYRQTLGQGPEFLTYFQNEAQLEKSRLLSDRFSAERPKGSFSTLEIQRTEQGDSAMYLCASSSPGTGGDGELFFGEGSRLTVL.